The clone carrying this TCR beta chain was counted many times. The data belong to a study of spatial heterogeneity in lung cancer. V was cut by 0 bases and J by 7 bases, with 6 bases left in between. Germline CDR1 is SGHAT and CDR2 is FQNNGV. The CDR3 totals 12 residues. Each TCR cDNA molecule bore a unique molecular identifier. Each CDR3 protein is one row after TCRdb ran MiXCR on the 5' RACE reads. The sample has some 40,000 distinct CDR3 sequences, 3.1% seen once. Time point denoted: sample taken at primary tumor resection. Donation came from over 60 patients with untreated early-stage non-small cell lung cancer. TCRs were sequenced from unsorted whole RNA of tumor, nontumor lung or PBMC.

Sequencing used normal lung tissue next to the tumor, obtained at surgery. The sequence was obtained from a male donor with early-stage non-small cell lung cancer. The chain is built from TRBV11-2 and TRBJ1-2; possible D gene TRBD1, 5 bases. The CDR3 spells CASSLEGTGYTF. DNA for the CDR3: TGTGCCAGCAGCTTAGAGGGGACTGGCTACACCTTC.